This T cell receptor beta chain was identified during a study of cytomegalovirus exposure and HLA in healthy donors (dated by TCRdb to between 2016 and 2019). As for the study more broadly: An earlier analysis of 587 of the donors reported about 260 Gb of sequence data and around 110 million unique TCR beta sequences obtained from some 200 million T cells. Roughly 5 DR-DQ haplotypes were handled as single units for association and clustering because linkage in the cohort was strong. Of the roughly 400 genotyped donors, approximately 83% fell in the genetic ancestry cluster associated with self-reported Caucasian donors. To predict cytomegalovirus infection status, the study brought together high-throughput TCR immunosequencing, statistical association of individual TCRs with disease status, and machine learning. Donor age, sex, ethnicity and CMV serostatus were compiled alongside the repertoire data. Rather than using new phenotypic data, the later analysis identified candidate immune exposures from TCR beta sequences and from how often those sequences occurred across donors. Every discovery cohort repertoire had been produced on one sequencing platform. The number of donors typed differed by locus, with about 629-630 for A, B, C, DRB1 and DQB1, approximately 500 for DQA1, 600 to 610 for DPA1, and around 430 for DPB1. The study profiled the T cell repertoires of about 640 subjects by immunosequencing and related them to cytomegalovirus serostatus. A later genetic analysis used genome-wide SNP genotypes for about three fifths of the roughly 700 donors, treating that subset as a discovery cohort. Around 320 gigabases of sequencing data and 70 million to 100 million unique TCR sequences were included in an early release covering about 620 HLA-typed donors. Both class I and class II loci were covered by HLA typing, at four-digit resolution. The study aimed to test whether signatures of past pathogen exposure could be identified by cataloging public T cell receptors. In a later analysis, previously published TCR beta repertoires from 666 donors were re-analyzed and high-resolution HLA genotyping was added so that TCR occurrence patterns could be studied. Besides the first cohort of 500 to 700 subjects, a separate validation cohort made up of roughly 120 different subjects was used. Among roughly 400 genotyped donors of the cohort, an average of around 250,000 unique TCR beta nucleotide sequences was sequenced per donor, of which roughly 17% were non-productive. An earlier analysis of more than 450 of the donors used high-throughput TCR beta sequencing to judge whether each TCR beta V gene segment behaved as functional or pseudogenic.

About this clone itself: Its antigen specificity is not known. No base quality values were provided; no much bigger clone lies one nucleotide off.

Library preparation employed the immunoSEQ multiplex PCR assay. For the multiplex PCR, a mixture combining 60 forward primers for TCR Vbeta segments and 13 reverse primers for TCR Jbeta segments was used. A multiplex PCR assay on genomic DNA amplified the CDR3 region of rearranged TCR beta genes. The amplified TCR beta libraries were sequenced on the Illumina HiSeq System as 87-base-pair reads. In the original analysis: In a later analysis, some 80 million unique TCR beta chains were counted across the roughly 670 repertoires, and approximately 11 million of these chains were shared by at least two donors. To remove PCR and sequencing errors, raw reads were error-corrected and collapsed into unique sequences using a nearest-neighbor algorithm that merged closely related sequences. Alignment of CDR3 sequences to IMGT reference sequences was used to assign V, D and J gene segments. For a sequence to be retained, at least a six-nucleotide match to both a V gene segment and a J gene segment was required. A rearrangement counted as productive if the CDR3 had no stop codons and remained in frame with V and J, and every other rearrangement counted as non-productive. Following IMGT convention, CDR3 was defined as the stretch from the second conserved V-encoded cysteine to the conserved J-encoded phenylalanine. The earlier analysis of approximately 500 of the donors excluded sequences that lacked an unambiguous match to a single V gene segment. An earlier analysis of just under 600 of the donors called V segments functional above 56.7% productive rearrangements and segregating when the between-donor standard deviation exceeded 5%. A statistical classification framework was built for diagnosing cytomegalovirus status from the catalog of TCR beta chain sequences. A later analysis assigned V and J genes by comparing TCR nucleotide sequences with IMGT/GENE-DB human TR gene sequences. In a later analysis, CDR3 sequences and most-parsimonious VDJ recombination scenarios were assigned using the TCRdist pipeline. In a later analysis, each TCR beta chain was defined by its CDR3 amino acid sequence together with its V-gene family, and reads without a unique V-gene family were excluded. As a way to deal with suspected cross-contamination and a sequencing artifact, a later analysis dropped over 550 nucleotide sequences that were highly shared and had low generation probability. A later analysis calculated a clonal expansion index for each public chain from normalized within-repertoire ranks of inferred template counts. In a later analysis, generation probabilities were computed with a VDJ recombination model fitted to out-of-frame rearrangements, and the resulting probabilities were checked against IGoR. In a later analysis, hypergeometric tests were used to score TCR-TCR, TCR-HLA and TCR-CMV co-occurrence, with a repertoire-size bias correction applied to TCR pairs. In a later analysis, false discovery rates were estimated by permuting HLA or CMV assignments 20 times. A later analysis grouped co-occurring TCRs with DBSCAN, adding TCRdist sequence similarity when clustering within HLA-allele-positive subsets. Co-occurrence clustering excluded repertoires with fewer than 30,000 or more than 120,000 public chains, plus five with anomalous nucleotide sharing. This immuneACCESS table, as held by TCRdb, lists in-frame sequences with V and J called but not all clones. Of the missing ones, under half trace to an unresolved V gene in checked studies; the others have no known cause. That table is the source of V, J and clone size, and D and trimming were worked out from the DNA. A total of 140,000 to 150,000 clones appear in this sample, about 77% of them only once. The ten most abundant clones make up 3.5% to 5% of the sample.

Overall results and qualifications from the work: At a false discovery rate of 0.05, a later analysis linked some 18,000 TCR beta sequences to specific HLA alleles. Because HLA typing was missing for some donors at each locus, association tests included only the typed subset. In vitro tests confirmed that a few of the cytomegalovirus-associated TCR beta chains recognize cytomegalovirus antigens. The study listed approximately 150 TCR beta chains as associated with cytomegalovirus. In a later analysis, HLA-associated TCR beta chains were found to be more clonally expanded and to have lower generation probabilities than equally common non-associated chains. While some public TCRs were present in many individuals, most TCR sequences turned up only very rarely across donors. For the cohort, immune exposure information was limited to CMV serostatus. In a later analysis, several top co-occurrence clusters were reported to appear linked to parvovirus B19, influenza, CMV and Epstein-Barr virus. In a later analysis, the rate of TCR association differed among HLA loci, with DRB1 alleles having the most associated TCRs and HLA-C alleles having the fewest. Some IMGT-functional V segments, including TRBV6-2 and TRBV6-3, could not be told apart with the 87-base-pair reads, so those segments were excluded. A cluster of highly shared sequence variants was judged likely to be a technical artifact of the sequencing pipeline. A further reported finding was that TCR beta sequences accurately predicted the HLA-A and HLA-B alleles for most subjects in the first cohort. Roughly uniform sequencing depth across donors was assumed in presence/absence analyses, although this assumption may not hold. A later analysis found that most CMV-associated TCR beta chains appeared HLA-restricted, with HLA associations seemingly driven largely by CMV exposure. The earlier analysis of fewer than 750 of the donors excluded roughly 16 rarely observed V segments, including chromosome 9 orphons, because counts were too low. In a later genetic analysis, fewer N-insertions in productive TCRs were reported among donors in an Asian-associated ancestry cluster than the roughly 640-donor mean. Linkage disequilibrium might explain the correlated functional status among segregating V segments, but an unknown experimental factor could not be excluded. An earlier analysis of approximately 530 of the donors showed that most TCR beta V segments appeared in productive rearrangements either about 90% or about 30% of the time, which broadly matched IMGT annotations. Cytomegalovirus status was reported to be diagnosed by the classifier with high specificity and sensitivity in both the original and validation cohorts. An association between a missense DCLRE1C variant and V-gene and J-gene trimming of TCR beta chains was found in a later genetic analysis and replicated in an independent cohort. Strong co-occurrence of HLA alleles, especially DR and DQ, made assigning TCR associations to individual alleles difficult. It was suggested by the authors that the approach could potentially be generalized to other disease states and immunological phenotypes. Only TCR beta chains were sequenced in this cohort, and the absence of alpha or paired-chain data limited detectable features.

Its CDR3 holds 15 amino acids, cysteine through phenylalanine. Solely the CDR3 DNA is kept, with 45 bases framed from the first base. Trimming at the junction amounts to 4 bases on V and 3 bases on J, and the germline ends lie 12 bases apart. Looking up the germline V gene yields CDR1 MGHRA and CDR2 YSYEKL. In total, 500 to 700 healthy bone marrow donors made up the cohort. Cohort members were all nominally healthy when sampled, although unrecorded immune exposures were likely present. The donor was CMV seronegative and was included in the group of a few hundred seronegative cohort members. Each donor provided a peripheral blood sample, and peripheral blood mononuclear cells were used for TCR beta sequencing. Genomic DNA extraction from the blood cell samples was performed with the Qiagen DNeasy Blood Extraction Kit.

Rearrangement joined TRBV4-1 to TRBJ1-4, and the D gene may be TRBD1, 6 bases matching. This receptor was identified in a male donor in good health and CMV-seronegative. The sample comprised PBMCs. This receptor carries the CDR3 CASSLGGLANEKLFF. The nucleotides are TGCGCCAGCAGCCTCGGGGGGCTCGCTAATGAAAAACTGTTTTTT.